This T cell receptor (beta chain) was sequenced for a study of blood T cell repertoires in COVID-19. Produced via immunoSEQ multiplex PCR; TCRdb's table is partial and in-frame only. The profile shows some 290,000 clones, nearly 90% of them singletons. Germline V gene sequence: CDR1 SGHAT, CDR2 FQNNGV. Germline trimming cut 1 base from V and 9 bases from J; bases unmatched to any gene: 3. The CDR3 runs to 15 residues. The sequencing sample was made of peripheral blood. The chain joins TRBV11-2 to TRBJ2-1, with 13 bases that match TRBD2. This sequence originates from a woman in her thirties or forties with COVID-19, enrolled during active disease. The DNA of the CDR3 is TGTGCCAGCAGCTTAGGAACTAGCGGGAGGGGTGAGCAGTTCTTC. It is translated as CASSLGTSGRGEQFF.